Below, 21 T cell receptor beta chains from the same sample are listed, as sequenced in a study of beta chain features in type 1 diabetes. Reverse transcribing all isolated RNA meant expressed TCRB transcripts were sequenced. Assay used: immunoSEQ multiplex PCR; TCRdb lists only in-frame clones, some missing. The repertoire holds 400,000 to 500,000 clones, with around 14% as singletons. The sample was naive CD4+ T cells from blood. All receptors derive from a man aged 30-40 years in good health.

The chain joins TRBV2 to TRBJ2-2, with a possible D match to TRBD2 (6 bases). Germline assignment: CDR1 SNHLY and CDR2 FYNNEI. Trimming took 3 bases from V and 5 from J, leaving 13 bases between them. The CDR3 sequence is 15 residues long. Here the CDR3 DNA reads TGTGCCAGCAGTGAGGAGGGAATCTTGACCGGGGAGCTGTTTTTT. Its translation is CASSEEGILTGELFF.

The CDR3 sequence is CASSVSPANTGELFF. The CDR3, as DNA: TGTGCCAGCAGCGTATCCCCCGCGAACACCGGGGAGCTGTTTTTT. This chain links TRBV9 with TRBJ2-2; D is undetermined. V shed 1 base and J shed 0 bases, with 7 bases lying between them. Germline V lookup: CDR1 SGDLS, CDR2 YYNGEE. CDR3 length equals 15 residues.

This clone has just a few counts. V usage is TRBV27 and J usage is TRBJ2-1; no definite D call. This CDR3 spans 14 amino acids. Trimming removed 10 bases from V and 1 base from J, with 14 bases in between. Per germline, CDR1 MNHEY and CDR2 SMNVEV (reference sequence). The CDR3 here is CATRSFPSYNEQFF. CDR3 coding DNA: TGTGCCACCCGGAGCTTTCCATCCTACAATGAGCAGTTCTTC.

This clone turned up a few times. The V gene is TRBV7-9, the J gene TRBJ1-2; D is ambiguous. Germline V gene data show CDR1 as SEHNR and CDR2 as FQNEAQ (reference sequence). Trimming removed 3 bases at V and 6 bases at J, with 11 bases between. The CDR3 has 13 amino acids. CDR3 sequence: CASSFARDDGYTF. The CDR3 region has the DNA TGTGCCAGCAGCTTCGCCCGAGATGATGGCTACACCTTC.

This clone has just a few counts. The rearrangement links TRBV11-2 to TRBJ1-6, with D possibly being TRBD1 (6 bases). CDR3 size: 15 residues. CDR1 SGHAT and CDR2 FQNNGV come from the germline V gene. Trimming left V 5 bases short and J 14 bases short, with 22 bases between. The CDR3 DNA follows: TGTGCCAGCAGCACCTACAGGGTTCGGAATTCGTCCCTCCACTTT. This encodes CASSTYRVRNSSLHF.

This clone appeared a few times. This chain joins TRBV7-9 and TRBJ1-1, with TRBD1 as a possible D gene (5 bases). CDR3 length: 14 amino acids. The V end was cut by 3 bases, the J end by 4 bases, with 12 bases between. CDR1 and CDR2 (germline): SEHNR, FQNEAQ (reference sequence). CDR3 DNA sequence: TGTGCCAGCAGCTTGTACGGAAGGGGCACTGAAGCTTTCTTT. Translation: CASSLYGRGTEAFF. The full variable domain, completed using reference TRBV7-9 and TRBJ1-1, is DTGVSQNPRHKITKRGQNVTFRCDPISEHNRLYWYRQTLGQGPEFLTYFQNEAQLEKSRLLSDRFSAERPKGSFSTLEIQRTEQGDSAMYLCASSLYGRGTEAFFGQGTRLTVV.

The CDR3 coding sequence is TGTGCCAGCAGCGGAACGACTAGCGGGGAGTCCTACAATGAGCAGTTCTTC. It yields the protein CASSGTTSGESYNEQFF. The V call is TRBV9, the J call TRBJ2-1; 11 nucleotides agree with TRBD2. The CDR3 has 17 amino acids. J lost 1 base, V lost 3 bases, and 6 bases had no gene match. Germline lookup yields CDR1 SGDLS and CDR2 YYNGEE.

The V gene is TRBV6-5, the J gene TRBJ2-5; 7 bases align to TRBD1. The trim removed 8 bases at V and 2 bases at J, leaving 5 bases unmatched. The CDR3 is 13 residues long. CDR1 and CDR2 (germline): MNHEY, SVGAGI. CDR3 bases: TGTGCCAGCGGGACAGACAGGCAAGAGACCCAGTACTTC. Protein: CASGTDRQETQYF.

J is TRBJ2-3 and V is TRBV2; D is perhaps TRBD1 or TRBD2 (6 bases each). V was cut by 3 bases and J by 5 bases, with 12 bases left in between. The CDR3 consists of 14 residues. The V gene's germline CDR1 is SNHLY and CDR2 FYNNEI. The CDR3 sequence: CASSERGVRDTQYF. Written as DNA, the CDR3 is TGTGCCAGCAGTGAGAGGGGGGTACGAGATACGCAGTATTTT.

This chain joins TRBV14 and TRBJ2-3; D not resolved. V lost 5 bases to trimming and J lost 2 bases, with 11 bases between them. The CDR3 is 14 residues long. Per germline, CDR1 SGHDN and CDR2 FVKESK. The CDR3 DNA reads TGTGCCAGCAGCGAGACCTCATCCACAGATACGCAGTATTTT. Residues: CASSETSSTDTQYF.

The V call is TRBV30, the J call TRBJ1-2; no clear D gene. CDR1 and CDR2 (germline): GTSNPN, SVGIG (reference sequence). The CDR3 has 13 residues. The V gene lost 2 bases and the J gene lost 1 base, with 8 bases spanning the gap. CDR3 nucleotide sequence: TGTGCCTGGAGTTTCATGTATAACTATGGCTACACCTTC. Protein sequence: CAWSFMYNYGYTF.

This clone came up a few times. V usage is TRBV11-3 and J usage is TRBJ1-3; 8 nucleotides agree with TRBD1. The trim removed 3 bases at V and 4 bases at J, leaving 2 bases unmatched. Per the germline V gene, CDR1 is SGHNT and CDR2 is YENEEA. This CDR3 has 14 amino acids. DNA of the CDR3: TGTGCCAGCAGCTTCGGACAGGGAGGAAACACCATATATTTT. Amino acid sequence: CASSFGQGGNTIYF.

The chain recombines TRBV9 with TRBJ1-6; D remains unclear. The V end lost 0 bases, the J end lost 7 bases, and 8 bases lay between the germline ends. The CDR3 totals 14 residues. Germline V gene lookup returns CDR1 SGDLS and CDR2 YYNGEE. The CDR3 loop is CASSVAVSNSPLHF. The CDR3, as DNA: TGTGCCAGCAGCGTAGCCGTCTCGAATTCACCCCTCCACTTT.

J is TRBJ1-1 and V is TRBV29-1, with D tentatively TRBD1 (5 bases). V was cut by 5 bases and J by 6 bases, with 13 bases left in between. The germline V gene encodes CDR1 SQVTM and CDR2 ANQGSEA. The CDR3 has 12 residues. The CDR3 bases are TGCAGCGTTATAGCAGGGATCTCTGAAGCTTTCTTT. Protein sequence: CSVIAGISEAFF.

This clone was counted a few times. The J gene is TRBJ2-3, the V gene TRBV30; TRBD2 agrees at 10 bases. CDR1 is GTSNPN, CDR2 SVGIG, per germline (reference sequence). Trimming took 0 bases from V and 2 from J; bases not matched to a gene: 5. This CDR3 has 16 amino acids. DNA of the CDR3: TGTGCCTGGAGTGTAGGACTAGCGGTTTCCACAGATACGCAGTATTTT. It encodes CAWSVGLAVSTDTQYF.

This sequence joins TRBV15 and TRBJ1-1; D ambiguous. The CDR3 runs 14 residues. V was clipped by 3 bases and J by 5 bases, with 13 bases between them. Germline V lookup: CDR1 LNHNV, CDR2 YYDKDF (reference sequence). The CDR3 DNA reads TGTGCCACCAGCAGTCCCCGGGTTGAAACTGAAGCTTTCTTT. Residues: CATSSPRVETEAFF.

The J gene is TRBJ1-2, the V gene TRBV28; 8 bases line up with TRBD1. The V gene's germline CDR1 is MDHEN and CDR2 SYDVKM. The CDR3 length is 16 residues. V lost 4 bases and J lost 5; bases outside the gene matches: 12. The CDR3 DNA sequence: TGTGCCAGCAGTTCCCCGGGAGGACAGGGTGGTTATGGCTACACCTTC. Residues: CASSSPGGQGGYGYTF.

This sequence joins TRBV11-3 and TRBJ2-1; 11 bases are a match to TRBD2. The V segment lost 2 bases and the J segment 0 bases; nucleotides outside the gene matches: 12. This CDR3 spans 20 amino acids. Germline-derived CDR1 and CDR2 are SGHNT and YENEEA. CDR3 sequence reads: CASSLMGLAGGHSSYNEQFF. The CDR3 DNA reads TGTGCCAGCAGCTTAATGGGGTTAGCGGGAGGGCATAGCTCCTACAATGAGCAGTTCTTC. The variable domain in full, with the rest retrieved from reference TRBV11-3 and TRBJ2-1, is EAGVVQSPRYKIIEKKQPVAFWCNPISGHNTLYWYLQNLGQGPELLIRYENEEAVDDSQLPKDRFSAERLKGVDSTLKIQPAELGDSAVYLCASSLMGLAGGHSSYNEQFFGPGTRLTVL.

The sample holds a few counts of this clone. The rearrangement joins TRBV29-1 to TRBJ1-1; 7 bases align to TRBD1. V was clipped by 5 bases and J by 4 bases; unmatched bases: 7. Looked up from germline, CDR1 is SQVTM and CDR2 is ANQGSEA. This CDR3 spans 13 amino acids. The CDR3 DNA reads as TGCAGCGTTCGACAGGGAAGAACCACTGAAGCTTTCTTT. It specifies CSVRQGRTTEAFF.

In its sample, this clone was seen many times. The V and J genes are TRBV30 and TRBJ2-1; 10 bases match TRBD2. The CDR3 consists of 13 residues. Trimming removed 4 bases from V and 10 bases from J; junction bases left unmatched: 7. Germline V CDR1 and CDR2: GTSNPN, SVGIG (reference sequence). The CDR3 DNA sequence: TGTGCCTGGACTAGCGGGAGAGGTAAAGAGCAGTTCTTC. It specifies CAWTSGRGKEQFF.

Comments on this clone: The junction departs from germline at one end; a sequencing error may be responsible. The chain couples TRBV7-9 to TRBJ1-1, with D tentatively TRBD1 (5 bases). Germline V gene lookup returns CDR1 SEHNR and CDR2 FQNEAQ (reference sequence). This CDR3 region has 13 residues. CDR3 in DNA: TGTGCCAGCAGGTTAGACAGCTTCACTGAAGCTTTCTTT. Translating it yields CASRLDSFTEAFF.